The next 5 T cell receptor beta chains were all read from a single sample in a study of T cell repertoires in cytomegalovirus infection. For these receptors, no antigen is known. TCRdb reprocessed the reads with MiXCR, giving one entry per CDR3 protein. The sample yields about 60,000 distinct CDR3 sequences, roughly 32% seen once. The sequenced sample consisted of PBMCs, sequenced either directly or after in vitro stimulation (not recorded which). Receptors were obtained from a human donor in good health (CMV status not recorded). Some clones in this sample may be carry-over from other donors' samples.

This clonotype has more than one count but fewer than ten. This rearrangement joins TRBV7-2 to TRBJ1-1, with unresolved D. V was shortened by 1 base and J by 0 bases, with 9 bases between the two germline ends. The CDR3 loop spans 15 amino acids. Germline CDR1 and CDR2: SGHTA and FQGNSA. The CDR3 here is CASSLGQLLNTEAFF. In DNA, the CDR3 is TGTGCCAGCAGCTTAGGGCAGCTATTGAACACTGAAGCTTTCTTT.

V gene TRBV7-9 combines with J gene TRBJ2-3; the D gene is possibly TRBD1 (6 bases). The V gene lost 6 bases and the J gene lost 2 bases, with 18 bases spanning the gap. The germline gives CDR1 SEHNR, CDR2 FQNEAQ (reference sequence). This CDR3 comprises 16 residues. CDR3 residues: CASRPPTGTTTDTQYF. The CDR3 DNA follows: TGTGCCAGCAGACCTCCAACCGGGACAACCACAGATACGCAGTATTTT. The variable domain in full, with the rest retrieved from reference TRBV7-9 and TRBJ2-3, is DTGVSQNPRHKITKRGQNVTFRCDPISEHNRLYWYRQTLGQGPEFLTYFQNEAQLEKSRLLSDRFSAERPKGSFSTLEIQRTEQGDSAMYLCASRPPTGTTTDTQYFGPGTRLTVL.

The genes are TRBV5-1 and TRBJ2-5; TRBD2 aligns across 9 bases. This CDR3 comprises 17 residues. V lost 4 bases, J lost 2 bases, and 12 bases stayed unmatched. Germline V lookup: CDR1 SGHRS, CDR2 YFSETQ. This CDR3 reads CASSGGKPSGEQETQYF. The CDR3 DNA is TGCGCCAGCAGCGGCGGGAAGCCTAGCGGGGAACAAGAGACCCAGTACTTC.

This clonotype was observed a handful of times. The genes are TRBV7-9 and TRBJ1-2; 8 bases are shared with TRBD1. The germline gives CDR1 SEHNR, CDR2 FQNEAQ (reference sequence). The J segment lost 6 bases and the V segment lost 5 bases, leaving 14 bases of the junction unmatched. CDR3 length: 16 amino acids. CDR3 sequence (DNA): TGTGCCAGCAGCAGGATGCCAGGGGGCATGAGTGATGGCTACACCTTC. Translation gives CASSRMPGGMSDGYTF.

This clonotype turned up a few times. This rearrangement joins TRBV7-2 to TRBJ1-2; D is ambiguous. The germline gives CDR1 SGHTA, CDR2 FQGNSA. The CDR3 covers 10 residues. V gave up 6 bases and J gave up 8 bases, with 7 bases separating them. CDR3 region: CASSSFGYTF. In DNA, the CDR3 is TGTGCCAGCAGTAGTTTCGGCTACACCTTC.